This TCR beta chain came from a study of identical twins. Regarding the study as a whole: Alpha sequences out of frame and shared by twins had excess low generation probability.

Template switching supplied a universal primer site; unique molecular identifiers were carried on the cDNA. TCRdb passed the 5' RACE reads through MiXCR, listing each CDR3 protein once. Seen here are approximately 500,000 distinct CDR3 sequences, 20% to 30% observed once, and the top ten hold roughly 3%. Of note for this clonotype: What it binds is unknown.

This CDR3 has 14 residues. Trimming stripped 5 bases from V and 3 bases from J, with 10 bases between. These data were likewise used in another study, on T cells expressing NK-cell markers. That study reports: In several experiments, sorting was confined to alpha-beta TCR T cells through use of an anti-gamma-delta TCR antibody. Similarly, these clonotypes led the CD3+CD56-NKG2C+ fraction as well in several donors.

The source is a woman under 30 in good health. This chain uses TRBV12-3 or TRBV12-4 with TRBJ1-4; tentatively, D is TRBD1 (5 bases). Sequenced sample: CD4+ T cells sorted from blood. The CDR3 DNA reads TGTGCCAGCAGTCCTAGAGGGGCTAATGAAAAACTGTTTTTT. This gives the protein CASSPRGANEKLFF.